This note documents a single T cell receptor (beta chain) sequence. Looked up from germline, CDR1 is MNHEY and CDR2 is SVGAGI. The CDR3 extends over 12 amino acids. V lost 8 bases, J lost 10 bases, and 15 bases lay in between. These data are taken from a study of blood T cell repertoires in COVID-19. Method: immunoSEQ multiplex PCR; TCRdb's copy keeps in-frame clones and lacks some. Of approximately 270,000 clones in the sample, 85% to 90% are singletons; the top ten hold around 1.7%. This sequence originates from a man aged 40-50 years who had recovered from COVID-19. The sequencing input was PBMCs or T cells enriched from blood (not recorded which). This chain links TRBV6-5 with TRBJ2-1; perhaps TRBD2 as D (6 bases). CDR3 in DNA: TGTGCCAGCTCCATGTCACGGGGGGAGCAGTTCTTC. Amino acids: CASSMSRGEQFF.